The present TCR beta chain was sequenced within a study of blood T cells in healthy people across ages. In the study overall: Researchers report that template switching captured about one barcoded beta molecule per two T cells.

The use of a sample-barcoded 5' primer and a J-beta primer mix characterized a second PCR of roughly 6 to 12 cycles. One entry per CDR3 protein, called by TCRdb with MiXCR from the 5' RACE reads. The sample has about 1.4 million distinct CDR3 sequences, 59% seen once; the top ten hold 5% to 7%. The germline V and J ends were trimmed by 0 bases and 0 bases, with 10 bases remaining between them. The CDR3 totals 16 residues. CDR1 and CDR2 from the germline V gene are SGHAT and FQDESV (reference sequence). Input material: blood. The chain links TRBV11-1 to TRBJ2-3, with D unresolved. The TCR was taken from a man younger than 30 in good health. The CDR3 DNA reads TGTGCCAGCAGCTTAGCGGCAGCCCCTAGCACAGATACGCAGTATTTT. It encodes CASSLAAAPSTDTQYF.